These 13 T cell receptor beta chains came from one sample sequenced in a study of beta chain features in type 1 diabetes. Expressed TCRB transcripts were sequenced because the entire RNA isolate underwent reverse transcription. The data were produced by immunoSEQ multiplex PCR, yet TCRdb's version contains in-frame clones alone and is incomplete. The sample includes tens of thousands of clones, about 61% seen only once; the top ten take 2.2%. Sequenced sample: Tregs from blood. Receptors originate from a woman in her late teens or twenties in good health.

This clone was detected only once. The V gene is TRBV9, the J gene TRBJ2-3; D uncertain. With 5 bases removed from V and 5 bases from J, the gap between germline ends came to 12 bases. CDR1 is SGDLS and CDR2 is YYNGEE in the germline V gene. The CDR3 is 13 amino acids. The DNA of the CDR3 is TGTGCCAGCAGTGTACTGACTGGAGATACGCAGTATTTT. It yields the protein CASSVLTGDTQYF.

This clone was recorded a few times. This chain uses TRBV6-1 with TRBJ2-7; TRBD2 matches 10 bases. Unmatched junction bases numbered 7, after V lost 8 bases and J lost 3 bases. The CDR3 extends over 14 amino acids. CDR1 is MNHNS, CDR2 SASEGT, per germline. CDR3 coding DNA: TGTGCCAGCCGAGCGCTAGCGGGAGACTACGAGCAGTACTTC. It is translated as CASRALAGDYEQYF.

V and J are TRBV10-2 and TRBJ2-5, with a possible D match to TRBD1 (6 bases). The DNA matches TRBJ2-7 better at its end, which makes the J call doubtful. This CDR3 has 13 amino acids. Germline assignment: CDR1 WSHSY and CDR2 SAAADI. CDR3 amino acids: CASSFGQSYEQYF. CDR3 DNA: TGCGCCAGCAGCTTCGGACAGTCCTACGAGCAGTACTTC.

This clone occurred a few times. The V and J genes are TRBV7-2 and TRBJ2-3; D remains unclear. Germline V lookup: CDR1 SGHTA, CDR2 FQGNSA. V lost 3 bases and J lost 1, with 8 bases in between. The CDR3 is 14 residues long. DNA for the CDR3: TGTGCCAGCAGCTTTGGCATTCGCACAGATACGCAGTATTTT. Residues: CASSFGIRTDTQYF.

V usage is TRBV10-3 and J usage is TRBJ1-1; 12 bases are shared with TRBD1. The V gene end was trimmed by 3 bases and the J gene end by 4 bases; junction bases not matched to a gene: 9. CDR1 and CDR2 (germline): ENHRY, SYGVKD. This CDR3 region has 17 residues. CDR3 in DNA: TGTGCCATCAGTGAATACGGGGACAGGGGGCTTCCCACTGAAGCTTTCTTT. This codes for CAISEYGDRGLPTEAFF.

The rearrangement uses TRBV29-1 and TRBJ1-2; D unresolved. Germline assignment: CDR1 SQVTM and CDR2 ANQGSEA. The CDR3 extends over 15 amino acids. Trimming cost V 5 bases and J 5 bases, with 21 bases left between them. The CDR3 region is CSVMRSEGGRYGYTF. In DNA, the CDR3 is TGCAGCGTTATGAGGTCAGAGGGAGGTCGGTATGGCTACACCTTC.

The chain links TRBV6-1 to TRBJ2-5, with 11 bases lining up with TRBD2. Germline loops: CDR1 MNHNS, CDR2 SASEGT. The CDR3 is made up of 16 amino acids. V lost 1 base to trimming and J lost 6 bases; unmatched junction nucleotides: 7. This CDR3 is CASSEVVTSGMKTQYF. CDR3 bases: TGTGCCAGCAGTGAAGTAGTGACTAGCGGGATGAAGACCCAGTACTTC.

The genes are TRBV7-2 and TRBJ1-4, with 7 bases lining up with TRBD1. CDR3 length: 14 amino acids. CDR1 is SGHTA, CDR2 FQGNSA, per germline. The J segment lost 8 bases and the V segment lost 5 bases, leaving 8 bases of the junction unmatched. CDR3 DNA: TGTGCCAGCAGCCCTAACAGGGGAGTCGAAAAACTGTTTTTT. It translates to CASSPNRGVEKLFF.

V and J are TRBV2 and TRBJ2-1; 14 nucleotides line up with TRBD2. CDR3 length: 17 residues. CDR1 and CDR2 from the germline V gene are SNHLY and FYNNEI. V trimming: 7 bases; J trimming: 2 bases; junction bases outside the gene matches: 7. The CDR3 spells CASNRLAGGRAYNEQFF. The CDR3 bases are TGTGCCAGCAACAGACTAGCGGGGGGGAGGGCCTACAATGAGCAGTTCTTC. The full variable domain, completed using reference TRBV2 and TRBJ2-1, is EPEVTQTPSHQVTQMGQEVILRCVPISNHLYFYWYRQILGQKVEFLVSFYNNEISEKSEIFDDQFSVERPDGSNFTLKIRSTKLEDSAMYFCASNRLAGGRAYNEQFFGPGTRLTVL.

V and J are TRBV30 and TRBJ2-2; D perhaps matches TRBD2 (6 bases). The ends were cut back, 0 bases at V and 4 bases at J, with 12 bases in the middle. This CDR3 spans 15 amino acids. The germline V gene has CDR1 GTSNPN and CDR2 SVGIG (reference sequence). The CDR3 DNA sequence: TGTGCCTGGAGTGTACATAAGGGAGGCACCGGGGAGCTGTTTTTT. Amino acids: CAWSVHKGGTGELFF.

The CDR3 protein is CASSSGTSGFSGELFF. The CDR3 bases are TGTGCCAGCAGTTCCGGGACTAGCGGATTTTCCGGGGAGCTGTTTTTT. The V and J genes are TRBV7-8 and TRBJ2-2, with 11 bases that match TRBD2. CDR3 size: 16 residues. V dropped 6 bases and J dropped 6; count of bases not matched to a gene: 9. Germline V gene sequence: CDR1 SGHVS, CDR2 FQNEAQ.

Only a few counts were recorded for this clone. This chain connects TRBV7-2 to TRBJ2-5, with a weak D call TRBD2 (7 bases). CDR1 and CDR2 (germline): SGHTA, FQGNSA. CDR3 size: 15 residues. V was cut by 3 bases and J by 2 bases, with 13 bases left in between. This CDR3 reads CASSFRRGGQETQYF. For the CDR3, the DNA is TGTGCCAGCAGCTTTCGTAGGGGGGGTCAAGAGACCCAGTACTTC.

In its sample, this clone was seen a few times. This chain connects TRBV10-1 to TRBJ2-7; 10 bases agree with TRBD1. From germline, CDR1 is WNHNN and CDR2 SYGVQD (reference sequence). With 5 bases clipped from V and 5 bases from J, the junction kept 3 bases outside the gene matches. The CDR3 length is 13 residues. The CDR3 DNA reads as TGCGCCAGCAGTTCTGGACAGGGGGACGAGCAGTACTTC. Translating it yields CASSSGQGDEQYF.